Following are 2 T cell receptor beta chains from one sample sequenced in a study of blood T cells in healthy people across ages. The use of a sample-barcoded 5' primer and a J-beta primer mix characterized a second PCR of about 7 to 12 cycles. TCRdb processed the 5' RACE reads anew with MiXCR; each CDR3 protein has one entry. In the table there are around 990,000 distinct CDR3 sequences, roughly two fifths of which are singletons. Material for sequencing was blood. These receptors were taken from a man between 18 and 29 years old in good health.

On this clonotype: One end of the junction varies from germline; a read error may be responsible. The J gene is TRBJ1-5, the V gene TRBV6-1, with 7 bases that match TRBD1. Germline CDR1 and CDR2: MNHNS and SASEGT. The CDR3 covers 14 residues. The CDR3 DNA follows: TGTGCCAGCAGCGTAGGGACAGACAATCAGCTCCAGCATTTT. It codes for CASSVGTDNQLQHF.

This chain links TRBV29-1 with TRBJ1-1, with D possibly being TRBD1 (5 bases). Germline V gene data show CDR1 as SQVTM and CDR2 as ANQGSEA. CDR3 length: 14 amino acids. Trimming left V 1 base short and J 10 bases short, with 19 bases between. CDR3 residues: CSVEARQVVGGAFF. The CDR3, as DNA: TGCAGCGTTGAAGCCCGGCAGGTTGTTGGGGGAGCTTTCTTT.